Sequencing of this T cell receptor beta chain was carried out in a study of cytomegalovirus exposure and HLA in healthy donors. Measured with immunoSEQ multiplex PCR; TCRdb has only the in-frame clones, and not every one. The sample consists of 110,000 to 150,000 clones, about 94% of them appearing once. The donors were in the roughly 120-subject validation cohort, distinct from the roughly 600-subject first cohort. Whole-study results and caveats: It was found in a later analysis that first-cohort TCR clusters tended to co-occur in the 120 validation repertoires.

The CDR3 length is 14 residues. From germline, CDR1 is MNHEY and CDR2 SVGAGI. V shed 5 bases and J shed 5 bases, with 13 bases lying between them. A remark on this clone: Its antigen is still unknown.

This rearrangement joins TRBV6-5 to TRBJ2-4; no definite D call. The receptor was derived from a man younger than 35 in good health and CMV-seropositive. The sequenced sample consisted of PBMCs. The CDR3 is CASSDFQRENIQYF. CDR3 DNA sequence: TGTGCCAGCAGTGATTTCCAAAGAGAAAACATTCAGTACTTC.